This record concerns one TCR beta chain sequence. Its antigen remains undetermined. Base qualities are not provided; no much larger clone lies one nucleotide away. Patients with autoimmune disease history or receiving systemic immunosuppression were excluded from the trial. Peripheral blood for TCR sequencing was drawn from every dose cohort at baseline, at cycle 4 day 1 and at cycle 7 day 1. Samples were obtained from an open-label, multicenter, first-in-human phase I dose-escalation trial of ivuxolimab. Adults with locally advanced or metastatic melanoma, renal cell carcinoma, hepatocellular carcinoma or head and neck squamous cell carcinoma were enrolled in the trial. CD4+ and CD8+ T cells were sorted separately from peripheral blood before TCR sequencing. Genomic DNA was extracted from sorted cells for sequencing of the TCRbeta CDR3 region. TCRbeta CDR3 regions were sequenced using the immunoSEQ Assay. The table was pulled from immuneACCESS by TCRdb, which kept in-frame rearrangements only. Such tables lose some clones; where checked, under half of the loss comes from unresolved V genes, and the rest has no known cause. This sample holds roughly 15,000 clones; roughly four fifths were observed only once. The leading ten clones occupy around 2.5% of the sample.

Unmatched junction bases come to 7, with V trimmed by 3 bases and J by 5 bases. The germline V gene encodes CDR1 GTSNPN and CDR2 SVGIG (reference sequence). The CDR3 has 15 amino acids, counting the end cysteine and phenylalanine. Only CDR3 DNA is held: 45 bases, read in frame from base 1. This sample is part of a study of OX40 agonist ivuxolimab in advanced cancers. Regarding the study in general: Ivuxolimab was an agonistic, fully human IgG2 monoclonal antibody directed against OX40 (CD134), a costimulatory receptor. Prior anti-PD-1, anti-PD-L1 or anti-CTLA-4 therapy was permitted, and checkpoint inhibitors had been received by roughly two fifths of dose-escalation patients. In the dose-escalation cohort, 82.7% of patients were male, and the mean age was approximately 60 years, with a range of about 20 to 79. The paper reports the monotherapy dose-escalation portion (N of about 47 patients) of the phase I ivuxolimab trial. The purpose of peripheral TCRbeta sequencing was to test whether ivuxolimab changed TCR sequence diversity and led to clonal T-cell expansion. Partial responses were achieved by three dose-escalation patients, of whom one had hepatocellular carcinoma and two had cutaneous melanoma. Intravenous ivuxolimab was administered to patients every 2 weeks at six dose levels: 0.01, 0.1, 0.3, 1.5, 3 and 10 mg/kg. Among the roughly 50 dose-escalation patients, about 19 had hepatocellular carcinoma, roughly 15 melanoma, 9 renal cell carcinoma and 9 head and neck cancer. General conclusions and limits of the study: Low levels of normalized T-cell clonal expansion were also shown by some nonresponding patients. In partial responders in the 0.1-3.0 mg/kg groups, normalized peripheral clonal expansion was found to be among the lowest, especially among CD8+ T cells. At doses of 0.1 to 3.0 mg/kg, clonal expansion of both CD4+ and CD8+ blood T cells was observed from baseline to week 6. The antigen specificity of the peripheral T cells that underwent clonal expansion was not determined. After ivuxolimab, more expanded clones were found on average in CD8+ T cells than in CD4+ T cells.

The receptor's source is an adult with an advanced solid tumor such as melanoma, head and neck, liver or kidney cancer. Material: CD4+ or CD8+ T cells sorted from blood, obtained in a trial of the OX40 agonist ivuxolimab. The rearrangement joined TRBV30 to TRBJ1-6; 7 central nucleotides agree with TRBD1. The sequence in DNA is TGTGCCTGGAGGAGAAGCAGGGGGGATAATTCACCCCTCCACTTT. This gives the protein CAWRRSRGDNSPLHF. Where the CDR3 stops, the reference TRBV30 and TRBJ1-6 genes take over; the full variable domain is SQTIHQWPATLVQPVGSPLSLECTVEGTSNPNLYWYRQAAGRGLQLLFYSVGIGQISSEVPQNLSASRPQDRQFILSSKKLLLSDSGFYLCAWRRSRGDNSPLHFGNGTRLTVT.